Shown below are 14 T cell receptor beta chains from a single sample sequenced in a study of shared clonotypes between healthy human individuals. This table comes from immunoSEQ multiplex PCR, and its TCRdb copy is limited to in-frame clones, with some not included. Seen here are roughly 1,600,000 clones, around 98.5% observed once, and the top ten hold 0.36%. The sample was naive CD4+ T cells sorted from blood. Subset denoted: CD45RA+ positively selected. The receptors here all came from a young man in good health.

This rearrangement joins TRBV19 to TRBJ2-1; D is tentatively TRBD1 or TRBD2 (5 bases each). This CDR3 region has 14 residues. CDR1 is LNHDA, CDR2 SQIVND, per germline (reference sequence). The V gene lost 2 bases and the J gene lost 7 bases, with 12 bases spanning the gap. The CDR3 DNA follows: TGTGCCAGTAGTATAACTCAGGGACGGAATGAGCAGTTCTTC. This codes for CASSITQGRNEQFF.

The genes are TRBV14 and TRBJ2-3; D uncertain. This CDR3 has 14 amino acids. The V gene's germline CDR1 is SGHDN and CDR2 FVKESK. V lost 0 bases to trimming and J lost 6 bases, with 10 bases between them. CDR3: CASSQDPPRDTQYF. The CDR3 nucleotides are TGTGCCAGCAGCCAAGATCCACCCCGCGATACGCAGTATTTT.

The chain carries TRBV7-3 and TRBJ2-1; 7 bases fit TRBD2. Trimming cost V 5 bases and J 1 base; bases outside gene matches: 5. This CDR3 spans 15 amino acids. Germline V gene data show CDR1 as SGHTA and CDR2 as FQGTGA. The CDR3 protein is CASSRLAESYNEQFF. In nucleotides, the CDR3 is TGTGCCAGCAGCCGACTAGCTGAGTCCTACAATGAGCAGTTCTTC.

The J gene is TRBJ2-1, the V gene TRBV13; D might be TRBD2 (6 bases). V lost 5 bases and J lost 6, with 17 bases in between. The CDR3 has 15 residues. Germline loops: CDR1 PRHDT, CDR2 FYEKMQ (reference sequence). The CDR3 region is CASSDPRLVSNEQFF. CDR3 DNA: TGTGCCAGCAGCGATCCTCGACTAGTCTCCAATGAGCAGTTCTTC.

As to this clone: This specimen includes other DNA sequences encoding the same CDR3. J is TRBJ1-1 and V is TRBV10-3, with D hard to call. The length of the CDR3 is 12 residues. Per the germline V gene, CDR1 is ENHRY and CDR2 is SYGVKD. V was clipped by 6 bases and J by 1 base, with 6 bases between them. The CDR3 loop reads CAIRGGNTEAFF. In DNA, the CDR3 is TGTGCCATCAGGGGCGGGAACACTGAAGCTTTCTTT.

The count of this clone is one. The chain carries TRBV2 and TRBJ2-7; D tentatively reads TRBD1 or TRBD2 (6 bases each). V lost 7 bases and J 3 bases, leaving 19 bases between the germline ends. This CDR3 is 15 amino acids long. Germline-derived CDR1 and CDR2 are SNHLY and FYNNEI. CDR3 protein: CASKGGRDTIYEQYF. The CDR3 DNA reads TGTGCCAGCAAAGGGGGGCGGGACACAATCTACGAGCAGTACTTC.

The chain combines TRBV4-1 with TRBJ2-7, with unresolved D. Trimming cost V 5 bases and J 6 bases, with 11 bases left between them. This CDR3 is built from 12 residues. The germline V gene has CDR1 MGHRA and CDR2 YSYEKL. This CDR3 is CASSSAVAEQYF. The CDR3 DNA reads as TGCGCCAGCAGCTCCGCAGTAGCCGAGCAGTACTTC.

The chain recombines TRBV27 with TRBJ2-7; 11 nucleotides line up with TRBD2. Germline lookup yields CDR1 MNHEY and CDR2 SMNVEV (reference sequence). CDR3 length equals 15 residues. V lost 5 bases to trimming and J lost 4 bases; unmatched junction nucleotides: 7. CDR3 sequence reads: CASSRRLAGQYEQYF. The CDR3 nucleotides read TGTGCCAGCAGTCGAAGACTAGCGGGACAGTACGAGCAGTACTTC.

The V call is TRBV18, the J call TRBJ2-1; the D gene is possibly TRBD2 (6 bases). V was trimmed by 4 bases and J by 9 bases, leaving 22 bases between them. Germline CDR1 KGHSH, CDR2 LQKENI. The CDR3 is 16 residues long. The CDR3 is CASSQAPGVRGSEQFF. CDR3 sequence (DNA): TGTGCCAGCTCACAGGCCCCGGGAGTGAGAGGGAGTGAGCAGTTCTTC.

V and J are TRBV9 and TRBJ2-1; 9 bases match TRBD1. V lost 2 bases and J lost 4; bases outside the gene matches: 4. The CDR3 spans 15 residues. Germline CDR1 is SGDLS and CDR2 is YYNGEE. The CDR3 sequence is CASSVRQGGYNEQFF. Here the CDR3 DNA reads TGTGCCAGCAGCGTCAGACAGGGGGGGTACAATGAGCAGTTCTTC.

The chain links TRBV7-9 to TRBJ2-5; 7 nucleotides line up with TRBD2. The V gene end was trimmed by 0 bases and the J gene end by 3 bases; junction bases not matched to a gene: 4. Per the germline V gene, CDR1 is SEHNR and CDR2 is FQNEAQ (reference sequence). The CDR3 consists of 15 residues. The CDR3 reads CASSLALAGEETQYF. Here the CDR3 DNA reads TGTGCCAGCAGCTTAGCGTTGGCGGGGGAAGAGACCCAGTACTTC.

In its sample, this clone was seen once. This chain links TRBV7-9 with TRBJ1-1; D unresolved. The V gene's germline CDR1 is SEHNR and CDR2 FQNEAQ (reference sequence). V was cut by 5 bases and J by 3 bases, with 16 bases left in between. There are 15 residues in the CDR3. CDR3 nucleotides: TGTGCCAGCAGCACTTTCGGAGGAGGGCACACTGAAGCTTTCTTT. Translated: CASSTFGGGHTEAFF.

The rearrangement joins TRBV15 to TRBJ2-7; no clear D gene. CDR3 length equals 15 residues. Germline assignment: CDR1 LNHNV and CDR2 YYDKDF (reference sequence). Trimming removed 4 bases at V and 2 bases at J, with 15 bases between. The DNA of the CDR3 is TGTGCCACCAGCACCCTCTCCGGCGAGCCCTACGAGCAGTACTTC. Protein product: CATSTLSGEPYEQYF.

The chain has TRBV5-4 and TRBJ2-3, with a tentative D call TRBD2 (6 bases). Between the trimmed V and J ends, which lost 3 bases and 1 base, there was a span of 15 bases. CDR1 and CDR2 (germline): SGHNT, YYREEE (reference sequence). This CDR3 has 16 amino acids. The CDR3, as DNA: TGTGCCAGCAGCTCGGAACCGGGAGAGGGCACAGATACGCAGTATTTT. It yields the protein CASSSEPGEGTDTQYF.